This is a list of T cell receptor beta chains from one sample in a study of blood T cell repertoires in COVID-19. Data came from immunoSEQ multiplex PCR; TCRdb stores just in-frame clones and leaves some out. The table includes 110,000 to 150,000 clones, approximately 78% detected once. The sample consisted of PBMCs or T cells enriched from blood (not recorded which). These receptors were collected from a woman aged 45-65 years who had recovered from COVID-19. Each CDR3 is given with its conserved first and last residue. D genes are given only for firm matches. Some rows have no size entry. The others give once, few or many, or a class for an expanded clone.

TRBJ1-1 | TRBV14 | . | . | TGTGCCAGCAGCCAAGATCCGTTCACTGAAGCTTTCTTT | CASSQDPFTEAFF
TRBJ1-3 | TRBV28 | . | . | TGTGCCAGCAGTTTAAGGACAGCGAATAGAAACACCATATATTTT | CASSLRTANRNTIYF
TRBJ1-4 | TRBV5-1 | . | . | TGCGCCAGCAGCTTGGGCCCAGGGGTGGGAGAAAAACTGTTTTTT | CASSLGPGVGEKLFF
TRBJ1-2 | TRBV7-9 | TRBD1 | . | TGTGCCAGCATAAAGACAGGGGGTGGCTATGGCTACACCTTC | CASIKTGGGYGYTF
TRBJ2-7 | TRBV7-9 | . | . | TGTGCCAGCAGCTTAAGTCTGGCGGGGAGCTCCTACGAGCAGTACTTC | CASSLSLAGSSYEQYF
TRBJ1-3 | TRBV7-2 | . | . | TGTGCCAGCAGATTGGGGGGGGCCGGAAACACCATATATTTT | CASRLGGAGNTIYF
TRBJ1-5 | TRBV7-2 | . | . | TGTGCCAGCAGCTTAGAAGTCGGAGACAATCAGCCCCAGCATTTT | CASSLEVGDNQPQHF
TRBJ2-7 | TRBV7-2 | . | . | TGTGCCAGCAGCAAACAGGGGGGGGTGTACGAGCAGTACTTC | CASSKQGGVYEQYF
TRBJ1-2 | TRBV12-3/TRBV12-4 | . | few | TGTGCCAGCAGTCGGGACATTAACTATGGCTACACCTTC | CASSRDINYGYTF
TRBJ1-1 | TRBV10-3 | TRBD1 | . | TGTGCCATCAGTGAGTCCCTGACAGGGGGCAGAGCTGAAGCTTTCTTT | CAISESLTGGRAEAFF
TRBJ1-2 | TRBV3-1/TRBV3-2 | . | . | TGTGCCAGCAGCCTGGGAGGCCCCTACTATGGCTACACCTTC | CASSLGGPYYGYTF
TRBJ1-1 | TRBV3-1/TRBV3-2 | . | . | TGTGCCAGCAGCCCTTTCGGAGCAGTTAACACTGAAGCTTTCTTT | CASSPFGAVNTEAFF
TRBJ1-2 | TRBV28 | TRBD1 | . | TGTGCCAGCATTGGACAGGGATTTGGCTACACCTTC | CASIGQGFGYTF
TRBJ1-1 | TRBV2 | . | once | TGTGCCAGCAGTGTCGTAGGGGCCGCTGAAGCTTTCTTT | CASSVVGAAEAFF
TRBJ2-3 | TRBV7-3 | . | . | TGTGCCAGCAGCTTAAGTATCACAGATACGCAGTATTTT | CASSLSITDTQYF
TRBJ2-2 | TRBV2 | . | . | TGTGCCAGCAGCGGAGGGGTTTTCGGGGAGCTGTTTTTT | CASSGGVFGELFF
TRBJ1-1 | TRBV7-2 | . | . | TGTGCCAGCGGGGGGGGCAGGGGAGCTTTCTTT | CASGGGRGAFF
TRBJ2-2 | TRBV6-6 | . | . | TGTGCCAGCAGGCGCCGACAGGCGGTTACCGGGGAGCTGTTTTTT | CASRRRQAVTGELFF
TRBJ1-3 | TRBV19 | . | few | TGTGCCAGTAGTATAGGAGCGGGGGCGCCTTCTGGAAACACCATATATTTT | CASSIGAGAPSGNTIYF
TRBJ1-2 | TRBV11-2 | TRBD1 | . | TGTGCCAGCAGCTCCAGACAGGGAGGCGGCTACACCTTC | CASSSRQGGGYTF
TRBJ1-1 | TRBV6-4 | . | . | TGTGCCAGCAGAACCTCTTACAGGGACACTGAAGCTTTCTTT | CASRTSYRDTEAFF
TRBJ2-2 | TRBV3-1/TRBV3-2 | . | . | TGTGCCAGCAGCCTAGGGGGGGCCAGTGTCAGGGAGCTGTTTTTT | CASSLGGASVRELFF
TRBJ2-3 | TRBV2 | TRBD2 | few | TGTGCCGGAGCGGGGGGGACTAGCACAGATACGCAGTATTTT | CAGAGGTSTDTQYF
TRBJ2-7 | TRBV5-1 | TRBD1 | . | TGCGCCAGCACCCCACGACAGGGCGGCTCCTACGAGCAGTACTTC | CASTPRQGGSYEQYF
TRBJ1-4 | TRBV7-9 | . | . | TGTGCCAGCAGCGTTAGTAGGAGTCTAACCGAGGAAAAACTGTTTTTT | CASSVSRSLTEEKLFF
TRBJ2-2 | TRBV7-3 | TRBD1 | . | TGTGCCAGCAGCGTCAACAGGGGAAACACCGGGGAGCTGTTTTTT | CASSVNRGNTGELFF
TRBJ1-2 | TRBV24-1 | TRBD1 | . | TGTGCCACAGCGACAGGGAAGACCAACTATGGCTACACCTTC | CATATGKTNYGYTF
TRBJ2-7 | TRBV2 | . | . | TGTGCCAGCACTTTATCACAGGAACCCCCTATGGGAGAGCAGTACTTC | CASTLSQEPPMGEQYF
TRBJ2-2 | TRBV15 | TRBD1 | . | TGTGCCACCAGCAGTGGGACAGCTTACACCGGGGAGCTGTTTTTT | CATSSGTAYTGELFF
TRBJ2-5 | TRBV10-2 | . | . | TGCGCCAGCAGTCCACAGGGACAAGAGACCCAGTACTTC | CASSPQGQETQYF
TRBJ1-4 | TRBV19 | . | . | TGTGCCAGTAGTGCCGACAGGTGGGAAAAACTGTTTTTT | CASSADRWEKLFF
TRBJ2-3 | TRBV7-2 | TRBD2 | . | TGTGCCAGCAGCATAGTAGATAGCGGGGGGGCATTAGATACGCAGTATTTT | CASSIVDSGGALDTQYF
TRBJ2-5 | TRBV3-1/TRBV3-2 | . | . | TGTGCCAGCAGCGCACGGGGTACAGAGACCCAGTACTTC | CASSARGTETQYF
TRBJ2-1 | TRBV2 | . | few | TGTGCCAGCAGTGGGGATGGGGGCAGGAATGAGCAGTTCTTC | CASSGDGGRNEQFF
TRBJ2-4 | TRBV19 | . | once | TGTGCCAGTAGTATCGGACAGAAGCTAGCCAAAAACATTCAGTACTTC | CASSIGQKLAKNIQYF
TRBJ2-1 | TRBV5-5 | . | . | TGTGCCAGCAGCTTCCGTCTAGCATCGAGCTCCTACAATGAGCAGTTCTTC | CASSFRLASSSYNEQFF
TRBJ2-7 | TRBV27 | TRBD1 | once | TGTGCCAGCAGTTCCTTTACCGACAGGGGCTTCTACGAGCAGTACTTC | CASSSFTDRGFYEQYF
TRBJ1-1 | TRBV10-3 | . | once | TGTGCCAGCGAGAGTTCAGGGGCCACTGAAGCTTTCTTT | CASESSGATEAFF
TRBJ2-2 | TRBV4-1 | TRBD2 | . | TGCGCCAGCAGCCTACCGGGGGGGCTTTACACCGGGGAGCTGTTTTTT | CASSLPGGLYTGELFF
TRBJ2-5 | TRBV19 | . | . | TGTGCCAGTAGTATAGTTAGGGACACCCGAGAGACCCAGTACTTC | CASSIVRDTRETQYF
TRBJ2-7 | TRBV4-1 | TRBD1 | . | TGCGCCAGCAGCCAAGAACATCCCGGGACAGGAAAGCAGTACTTC | CASSQEHPGTGKQYF
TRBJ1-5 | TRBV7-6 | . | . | TGTGCCAGCAGCCCGGGTAGAGTGGGTCGGCCCCAGCATTTT | CASSPGRVGRPQHF
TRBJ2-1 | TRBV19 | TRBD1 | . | TGTGCCAGTAGTATCGGGACAGGGGATATCTACAATGAGCAGTTCTTC | CASSIGTGDIYNEQFF